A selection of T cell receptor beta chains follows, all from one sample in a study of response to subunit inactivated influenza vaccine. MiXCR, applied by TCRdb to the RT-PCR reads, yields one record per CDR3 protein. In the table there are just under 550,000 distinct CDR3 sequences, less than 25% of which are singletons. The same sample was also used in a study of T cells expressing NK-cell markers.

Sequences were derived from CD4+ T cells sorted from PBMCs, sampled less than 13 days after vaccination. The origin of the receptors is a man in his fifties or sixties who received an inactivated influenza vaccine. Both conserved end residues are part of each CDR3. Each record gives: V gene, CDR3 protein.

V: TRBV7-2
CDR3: CASSSNSGGSGYTF

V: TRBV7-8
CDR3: CASSLNRGRGGYTF

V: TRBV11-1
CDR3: CASSLGTFLSLPANTGELFF

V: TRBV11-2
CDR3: CASSLESGTGGRGEQYF

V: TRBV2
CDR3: CASGSGVTGELFF

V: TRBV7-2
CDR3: CASGGLNSGNTIYF

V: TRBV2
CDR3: CASSVVGQGETQYF

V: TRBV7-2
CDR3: CASSNRDTGATQYF

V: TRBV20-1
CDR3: CSASLPALHAYEQYF

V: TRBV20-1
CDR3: CSAPRQGRVNEQFF

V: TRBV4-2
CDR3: CASSQSTGDRPLHF

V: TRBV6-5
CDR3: CASSYSGTVNEKLFF

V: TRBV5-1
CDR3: CASSWSGGRVTDTQYF

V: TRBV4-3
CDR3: CASSQEVGTGMSPLHF

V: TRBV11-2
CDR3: CASSLTMVPRNEQFF

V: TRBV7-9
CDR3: CASSLALGVSSYEQYF

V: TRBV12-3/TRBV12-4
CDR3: CASSPGAYQPQHF

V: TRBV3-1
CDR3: CASGRALGGDTQYF

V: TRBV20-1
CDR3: CSANPPSRTDTQYF

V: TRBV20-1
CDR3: CSESIPTQETQYF

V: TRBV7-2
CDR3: CASSPRQILAKNIQYF

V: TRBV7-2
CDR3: CASSLFGGSNYEQYF

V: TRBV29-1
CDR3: CSVVKRGTDTQYF

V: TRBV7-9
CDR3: CASSQQGGRMNTEAFF

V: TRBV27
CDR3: CASRVTGTLETQYF

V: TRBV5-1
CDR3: CASSVGQNNEQFF

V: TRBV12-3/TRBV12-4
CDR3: CASSGTEIRWEQYF

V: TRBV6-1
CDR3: CASSTLRSNTGELFF

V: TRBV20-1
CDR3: CSVPKDFSYEQYF

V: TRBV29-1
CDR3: CSVGLGGNEQYF

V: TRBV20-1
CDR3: CSARAGTGSTGELFF

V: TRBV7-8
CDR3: CASSLALVPVYEQYF

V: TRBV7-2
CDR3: CASSLSGVGQPQHF

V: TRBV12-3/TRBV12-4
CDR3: CASVGGVHNEQFF

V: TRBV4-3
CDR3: CASSKWAGAGYEQYF

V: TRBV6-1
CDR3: CASRPGAGSNQPQHF

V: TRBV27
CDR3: CASSSRTSGSSYNEQFF

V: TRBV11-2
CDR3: CASSYGPDLEQFF

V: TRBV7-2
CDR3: CASSSWTSGYNEQFF

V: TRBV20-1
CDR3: CSARLLGQPQHF

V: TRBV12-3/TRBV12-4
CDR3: CASSYSGRFYNEQFF

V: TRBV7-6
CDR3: CASSFSVNEQFF

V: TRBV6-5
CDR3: CASSYPMWGTGELFF

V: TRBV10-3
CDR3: CAIRGTGNNQPQHF

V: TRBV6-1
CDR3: CASSEPLRNRGRHEQYF

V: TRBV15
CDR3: CATSRDRALSGYTF

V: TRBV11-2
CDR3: CASSPQVPNTEAFF

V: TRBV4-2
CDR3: CASSQERGTAPMNTEAFF

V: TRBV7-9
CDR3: CASQQLSSTDTQYF

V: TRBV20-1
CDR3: CSAERTGSHYEQYF

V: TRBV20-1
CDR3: CRVSPSSYNEQFF

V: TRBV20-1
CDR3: CSASSSGRGGYTF

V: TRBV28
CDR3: CASSLLRANSGNTIYF

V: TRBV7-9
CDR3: CASGQTSRGYTF

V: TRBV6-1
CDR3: CASSQIWTSGKPYEQYF

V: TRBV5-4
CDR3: CALPKQPRDTQYF

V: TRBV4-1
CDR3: CASSQAGGPSYNEQFF